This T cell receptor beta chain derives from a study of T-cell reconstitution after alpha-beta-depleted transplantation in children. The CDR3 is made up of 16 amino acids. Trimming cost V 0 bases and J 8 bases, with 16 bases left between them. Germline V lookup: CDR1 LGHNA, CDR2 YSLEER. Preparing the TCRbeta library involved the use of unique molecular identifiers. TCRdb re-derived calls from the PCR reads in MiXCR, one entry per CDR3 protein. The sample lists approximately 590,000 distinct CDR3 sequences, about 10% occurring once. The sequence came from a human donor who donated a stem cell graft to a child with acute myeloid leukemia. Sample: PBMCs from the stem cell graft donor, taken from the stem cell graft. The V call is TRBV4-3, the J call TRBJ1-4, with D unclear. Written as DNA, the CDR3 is TGCGCCAGCAGCCAAGATATCGGGCCGCTTGGAGAAAAACTGTTTTTT. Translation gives CASSQDIGPLGEKLFF.